This T cell receptor (beta chain) is drawn from a study of CD8 T cells in Susac syndrome. After extraction with the RNeasy kit, 0.5 to 1 ug of the RNA was reverse transcribed using random hexamers. An immunoSEQ multiplex PCR generated amplified TCR beta CDR3 products spanning 54 Vbeta and 13 Jbeta. TCRdb redid the calling of the immunoSEQ multiplex PCR reads with MiXCR, one entry per CDR3 protein. The profile covers some 260,000 distinct CDR3 sequences, with roughly 84% appearing a single time and over 0.095% taken by the ten largest. Germline V gene lookup returns CDR1 SEHNR and CDR2 FQNEAQ (reference sequence). The CDR3 extends over 15 amino acids. V shed 8 bases and J 0 bases; nucleotides not matched to a gene: 6. FACS enriched CD8+ TEMRA cells, while bulk CD8+ and CD4+ were negatively isolated.

The origin of this receptor is a human donor with multiple sclerosis. V gene TRBV7-9 combines with J gene TRBJ2-7; 11 bases are shared with TRBD2. The specimen sequenced was CD8+ T cells from PBMCs. The CDR3 coding sequence is TGTGCCAGCGACTTAGCGGGAGGGCCCTCCTACGAGCAGTACTTC. This codes for CASDLAGGPSYEQYF.